This T cell receptor (beta chain) was identified in a study of blood T cell repertoires in COVID-19. As for the study in general: Whether acute or convalescent, the COVID-19 samples came from the United States, Italy and Spain. Nucleic acid was either cDNA or gDNA, and it came from T cells, B-cell-depleted T cells, or PBMCs.

Per the original methods: Estimated nucleated cell counts came from reference gene primer amplification. Some clones are missing from TCRdb's copy, which holds only in-frame ones; the method was immunoSEQ multiplex PCR. For V, J and clone size, that table is used; D and trimming come from the DNA. The sample holds 80,000 or so clones, roughly 80% seen once. V was pared by 2 bases and J by 1 base, with 5 bases between. CDR3 length: 13 amino acids. Germline lookup yields CDR1 SGHTA and CDR2 FQGTGA. V usage is TRBV7-3 and J usage is TRBJ1-1; D unclear. The sequence came from a woman aged 55-70 years with acute or convalescent COVID-19. The sequenced material came from peripheral blood. This CDR3 is CASSLRGNTEAFF. DNA for the CDR3: TGTGCCAGCAGCTTACGGGGGAACACTGAAGCTTTCTTT.